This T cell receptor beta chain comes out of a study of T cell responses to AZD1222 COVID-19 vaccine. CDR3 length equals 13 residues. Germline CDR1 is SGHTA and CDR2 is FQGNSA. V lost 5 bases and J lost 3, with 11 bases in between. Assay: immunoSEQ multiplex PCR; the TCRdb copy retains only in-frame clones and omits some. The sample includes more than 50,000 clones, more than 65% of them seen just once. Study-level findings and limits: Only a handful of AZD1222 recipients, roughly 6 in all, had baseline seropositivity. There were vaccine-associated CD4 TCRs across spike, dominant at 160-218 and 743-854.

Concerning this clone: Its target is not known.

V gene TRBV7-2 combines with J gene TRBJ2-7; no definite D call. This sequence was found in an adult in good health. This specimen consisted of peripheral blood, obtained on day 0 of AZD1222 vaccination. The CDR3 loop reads CASSLQVDYEQYF. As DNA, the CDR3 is TGTGCCAGCAGCCTTCAAGTAGACTACGAGCAGTACTTC.